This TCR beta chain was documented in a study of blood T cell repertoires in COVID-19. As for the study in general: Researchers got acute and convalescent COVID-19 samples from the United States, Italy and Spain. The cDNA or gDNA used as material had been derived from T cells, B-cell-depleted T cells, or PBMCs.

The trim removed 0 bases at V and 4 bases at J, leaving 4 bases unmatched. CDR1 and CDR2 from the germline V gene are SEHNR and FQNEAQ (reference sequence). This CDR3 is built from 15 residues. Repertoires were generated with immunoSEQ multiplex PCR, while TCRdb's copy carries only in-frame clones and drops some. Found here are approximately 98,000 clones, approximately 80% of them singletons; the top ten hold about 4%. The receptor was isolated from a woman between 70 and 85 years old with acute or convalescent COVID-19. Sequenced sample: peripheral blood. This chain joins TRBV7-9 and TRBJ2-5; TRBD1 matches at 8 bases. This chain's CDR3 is CASSLATGVVETQYF. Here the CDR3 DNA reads TGTGCCAGCAGCTTAGCGACAGGGGTAGTAGAGACCCAGTACTTC. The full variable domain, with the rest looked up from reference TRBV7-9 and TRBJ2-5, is DTGVSQNPRHKITKRGQNVTFRCDPISEHNRLYWYRQTLGQGPEFLTYFQNEAQLEKSRLLSDRFSAERPKGSFSTLEIQRTEQGDSAMYLCASSLATGVVETQYFGPGTRLLVL.